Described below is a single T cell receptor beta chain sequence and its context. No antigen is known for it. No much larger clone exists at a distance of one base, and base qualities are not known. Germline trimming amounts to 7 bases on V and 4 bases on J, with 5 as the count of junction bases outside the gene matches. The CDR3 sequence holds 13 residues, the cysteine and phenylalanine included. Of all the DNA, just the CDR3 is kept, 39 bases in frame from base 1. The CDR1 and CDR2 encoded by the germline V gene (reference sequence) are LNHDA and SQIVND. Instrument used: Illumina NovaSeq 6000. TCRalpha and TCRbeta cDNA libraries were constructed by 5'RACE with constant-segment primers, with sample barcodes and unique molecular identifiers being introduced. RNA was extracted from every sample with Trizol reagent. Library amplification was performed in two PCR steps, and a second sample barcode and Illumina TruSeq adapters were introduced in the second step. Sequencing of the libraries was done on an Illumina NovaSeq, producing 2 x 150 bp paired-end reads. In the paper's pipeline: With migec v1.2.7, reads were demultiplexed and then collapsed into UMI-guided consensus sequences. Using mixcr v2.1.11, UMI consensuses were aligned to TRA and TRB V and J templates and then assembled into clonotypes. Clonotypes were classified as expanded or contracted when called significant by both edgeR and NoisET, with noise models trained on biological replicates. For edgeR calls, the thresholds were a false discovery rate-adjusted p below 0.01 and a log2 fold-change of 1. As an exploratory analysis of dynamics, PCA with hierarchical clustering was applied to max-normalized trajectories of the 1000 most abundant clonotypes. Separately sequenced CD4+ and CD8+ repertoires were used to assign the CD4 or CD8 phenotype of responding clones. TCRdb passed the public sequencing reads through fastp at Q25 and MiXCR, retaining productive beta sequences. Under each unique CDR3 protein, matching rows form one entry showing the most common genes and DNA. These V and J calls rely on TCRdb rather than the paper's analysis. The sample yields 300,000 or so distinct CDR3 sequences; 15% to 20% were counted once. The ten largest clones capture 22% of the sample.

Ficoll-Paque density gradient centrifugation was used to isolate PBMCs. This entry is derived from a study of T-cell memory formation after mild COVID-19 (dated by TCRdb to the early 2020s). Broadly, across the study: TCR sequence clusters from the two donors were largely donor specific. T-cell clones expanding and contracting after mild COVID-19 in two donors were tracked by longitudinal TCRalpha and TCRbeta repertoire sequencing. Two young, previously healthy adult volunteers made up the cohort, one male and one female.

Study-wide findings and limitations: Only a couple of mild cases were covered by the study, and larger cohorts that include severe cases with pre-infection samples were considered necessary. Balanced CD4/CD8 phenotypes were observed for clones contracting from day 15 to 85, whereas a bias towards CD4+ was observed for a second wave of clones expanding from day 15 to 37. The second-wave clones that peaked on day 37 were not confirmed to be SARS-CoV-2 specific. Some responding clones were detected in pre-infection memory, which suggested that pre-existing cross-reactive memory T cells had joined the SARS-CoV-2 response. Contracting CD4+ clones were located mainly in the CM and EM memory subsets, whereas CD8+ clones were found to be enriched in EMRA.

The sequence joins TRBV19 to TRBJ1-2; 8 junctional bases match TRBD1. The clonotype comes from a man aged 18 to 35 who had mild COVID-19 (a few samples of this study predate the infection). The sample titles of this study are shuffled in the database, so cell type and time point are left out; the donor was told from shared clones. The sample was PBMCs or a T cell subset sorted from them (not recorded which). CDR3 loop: CASTRDRIYGYTF. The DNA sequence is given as TGTGCCAGTACGAGGGACAGGATCTATGGCTACACCTTC. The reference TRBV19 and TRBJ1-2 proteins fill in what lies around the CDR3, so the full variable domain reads DGGITQSPKYLFRKEGQNVTLSCEQNLNHDAMYWYRQDPGQGLRLIYYSQIVNDFQKGDIAEGYSVSREKKESFPLTVTSAQKNPTAFYLCASTRDRIYGYTFGSGTRLTVV.